The 31 T cell receptor beta chains presented below share a single source sample, sequenced in a study of T cell clonotyping in hematopoietic cell transplantation. Some clones are missing from TCRdb's copy, which holds only in-frame ones; the method was immunoSEQ multiplex PCR. Found here are some 29,000 clones, over 65% of them singletons; the top ten hold less than 7%. The time point denotes: recipient sample about 28 days before transplant, after cytoreduction. Sequencing used peripheral blood mononuclear cells, obtained before stem cell transplant. The receptors were gathered from a woman aged 30 to 39 with chronic myeloid leukemia. Some clones in this sample may be carry-over from other donors' samples.

This CDR3 reads CASSQDWADNQPQHF. CDR3 DNA: TGTGCCAGCAGCCAAGATTGGGCAGACAATCAGCCCCAGCATTTT. The V and J genes are TRBV4-2 and TRBJ1-5, with no clear D. V lost 0 bases, J lost 3 bases, and 9 bases lay in between. The length of the CDR3 is 15 residues. Germline V gene lookup returns CDR1 LGHNA and CDR2 YNFKEQ.

V and J are TRBV19 and TRBJ2-4, with D perhaps TRBD2 (7 bases). Germline CDR1 reads LNHDA; CDR2 reads SQIVND (reference sequence). Between the trimmed V and J ends, which lost 5 bases and 1 base, there was a span of 15 bases. The CDR3 length is 16 residues. The CDR3 reads CASSPRGAGAKNIQYF. In DNA form, the CDR3 reads TGTGCCAGTAGTCCCCGGGGGGCAGGGGCCAAAAACATTCAGTACTTC.

This chain links TRBV4-3 with TRBJ1-1; a possible D gene is TRBD1 (5 bases). V lost 4 bases and J lost 7, with 16 bases in between. The CDR3 extends over 14 amino acids. CDR1 is LGHNA, CDR2 YSLEER, per germline. The CDR3 spells CASSPLGGYGEAFF. CDR3 in DNA: TGCGCCAGCAGCCCCCTTGGGGGTTATGGTGAAGCTTTCTTT.

This rearrangement joins TRBV6-1 to TRBJ1-2; perhaps TRBD1 as D (5 bases). Germline-derived CDR1 and CDR2 are MNHNS and SASEGT. This CDR3 has 16 residues. V gave up 0 bases and J gave up 4 bases, with 15 bases separating them. The chain's CDR3 is CASSEASPGEGYGYTF. In DNA form, the CDR3 reads TGTGCCAGCAGTGAAGCGTCTCCGGGGGAAGGCTATGGCTACACCTTC.

The chain is built from TRBV29-1 and TRBJ1-2, with D possibly being TRBD1 (5 bases). Germline CDR1 and CDR2: SQVTM and ANQGSEA. The CDR3 covers 12 residues. V lost 1 base and J 4 bases, leaving 7 bases between the germline ends. The chain's CDR3 is CSVEGGTYGYTF. The CDR3 coding sequence is TGCAGCGTTGAAGGGGGGACCTATGGCTACACCTTC.

The chain carries TRBV28 and TRBJ2-5; a weak D match, TRBD2 (7 bases). The V gene lost 11 bases and the J gene lost 5 bases, with 18 bases spanning the gap. The CDR3 extends over 13 amino acids. Germline assignment: CDR1 MDHEN and CDR2 SYDVKM. The CDR3 DNA follows: TGTGCCTCTCTGGGAGGGGGGGCGGAGACCCAGTACTTC. Translated, it gives CASLGGGAETQYF.

This clone was seen once. CDR3 protein: CSLFRRDYGYTF. DNA of the CDR3: TGCAGCCTATTTCGACGAGACTATGGCTACACCTTC. The genes are TRBV29-1 and TRBJ1-2; D gene ambiguous. In germline, CDR1 is SQVTM, CDR2 ANQGSEA. Trimming took off 8 bases at V and 3 bases at J, with 13 bases between the two ends. The CDR3 contains 12 residues.

This chain uses TRBV6-5 with TRBJ2-2, with a weak D call TRBD1 (6 bases). Trimming left V 8 bases short and J 6 bases short, with 19 bases between. The germline V gene encodes CDR1 MNHEY and CDR2 SVGAGI. The CDR3 has 15 residues. The CDR3 reads CASGNTGFVSGELFF. In DNA, the CDR3 is TGTGCCAGCGGGAACACAGGGTTTGTGTCCGGGGAGCTGTTTTTT.

The chain carries TRBV7-2 and TRBJ1-2, with a possible D match to TRBD1 (5 bases). Trimming cost V 1 base and J 14 bases, with 20 bases left between them. CDR1 is SGHTA, CDR2 FQGNSA, per germline. The CDR3 length is 14 residues. CDR3 bases: TGTGCCAGCAGCTTAGAACCACCGGGACTCCGGAGGACCTTC. Its translation is CASSLEPPGLRRTF.

The chain employs TRBV7-2 and TRBJ2-1, with 10 bases aligning to TRBD2. The CDR3 sequence is 16 residues long. After removal of 2 bases from V and 3 bases from J, the junction contained 4 bases not matched to a gene. CDR1 is SGHTA and CDR2 is FQGNSA in the germline V gene. The CDR3 loop is CASSLYGTSDYNEQFF. The CDR3 nucleotides are TGTGCCAGCAGCTTATATGGGACTAGCGACTACAATGAGCAGTTCTTC.

This chain joins TRBV6-4 and TRBJ2-3; 9 bases fit TRBD2. Germline V gives CDR1 MRHNA, CDR2 SNTAGT. V lost 2 bases to trimming and J lost 6 bases; unmatched junction nucleotides: 9. The CDR3 spans 16 residues. CDR3 DNA: TGTGCCAGCAGTGACACTGCAGAGCGGGGGGATGATACGCAGTATTTT. Translation gives CASSDTAERGDDTQYF.

The gene calls are TRBV6-1 and TRBJ2-7; TRBD1 matches 8 bases. Unmatched junction bases numbered 4, after V lost 8 bases and J lost 4 bases. The CDR3 loop spans 12 amino acids. The germline V gene has CDR1 MNHNS and CDR2 SASEGT. Here the CDR3 reads CASDRGQYEQYV. As DNA, the CDR3 is TGTGCCAGCGACAGGGGCCAATACGAGCAGTACGTC.

V gene TRBV19 combines with J gene TRBJ2-3, with 7 bases matching TRBD2. The CDR3 has 16 amino acids. Germline values: CDR1 LNHDA, CDR2 SQIVND (reference sequence). The junction had 7 bases not matched to a gene; V was cut back by 4 bases and J by 0 bases. CDR3 sequence: CASSTWGGSSTDTQYF. CDR3 nucleotides: TGTGCCAGTAGTACCTGGGGAGGGTCGAGCACAGATACGCAGTATTTT.

The genes are TRBV9 and TRBJ2-2, with D hard to call. The ends were cut back, 4 bases at V and 0 bases at J, with 1 base in the middle. The CDR3 contains 12 residues. CDR1 and CDR2 from the germline V gene are SGDLS and YYNGEE. This chain's CDR3 is CASSTNTGELFF. The CDR3 DNA follows: TGTGCCAGCAGCACGAACACCGGGGAGCTGTTTTTT.

CDR3 bases: TGTGCCAGCAGTGGGATTCTAGGTTCTTATGGCTACACCTTC. Protein sequence: CASSGILGSYGYTF. This sequence joins TRBV6-1 and TRBJ1-2; D is ambiguous. The germline gives CDR1 MNHNS, CDR2 SASEGT. V lost 4 bases and J 5 bases, leaving 14 bases between the germline ends. The CDR3 has 14 residues.

This chain joins TRBV4-2 and TRBJ1-6; D gene unclear. CDR1 is LGHNA, CDR2 YNFKEQ, per germline. This CDR3 region has 15 residues. The V end lost 1 base, the J end lost 7 bases, and 11 bases lay between the germline ends. CDR3 sequence reads: CASSQGPRENSPLHF. The CDR3 region has the DNA TGTGCCAGCAGCCAAGGGCCCCGGGAAAATTCACCCCTCCACTTT.

V and J are TRBV23-1 and TRBJ1-2; no firm D call. TRBV23-1 is designated an ORF whose function remains uncertain. The CDR3 has 14 residues. V lost 11 bases to trimming and J lost 7 bases, with 23 bases between them. In DNA, the CDR3 is TGCGCCGGTTTAGACTTAAAATACTCTATTGGCTACACCTTC. This encodes CAGLDLKYSIGYTF.

This clone was found once. The genes are TRBV5-8 and TRBJ1-4; D is unresolved. The ends were cut back, 2 bases at V and 8 bases at J, with 13 bases in the middle. Germline CDR1 reads SGHTS; CDR2 reads YDEGEE. The CDR3 is 14 residues long. The CDR3 region is CASSFNHNREKLFF. The CDR3 DNA follows: TGTGCCAGCAGCTTCAATCACAACAGAGAAAAACTGTTTTTT.

The gene calls are TRBV10-3 and TRBJ1-2; D gene ambiguous. V lost 2 bases to trimming and J lost 13 bases, with 14 bases between them. CDR3 length equals 12 residues. Germline V gene sequence: CDR1 ENHRY, CDR2 SYGVKD. The DNA of the CDR3 is TGTGCCATCAGTGAGAGGCAAGAGGGCGTCACCTTC. The encoded protein is CAISERQEGVTF.

This chain joins TRBV5-1 and TRBJ2-7; the D call may be TRBD1 or TRBD2 (5 bases each). V was clipped by 0 bases and J by 2 bases, with 12 bases between them. Germline CDR1 SGHRS, CDR2 YFSETQ. The CDR3 has 15 amino acids. DNA for the CDR3: TGCGCCAGCAGCTTGGGATACGGGGCCCCCTACGAGCAGTACTTC. Translating gives CASSLGYGAPYEQYF. Supplemented by reference TRBV5-1 and TRBJ2-7, the full variable domain reads KAGVTQTPRYLIKTRGQQVTLSCSPISGHRSVSWYQQTPGQGLQFLFEYFSETQRNKGNFPGRFSGRQFSNSRSEMNVSTLELGDSALYLCASSLGYGAPYEQYFGPGTRLTVT.

This rearrangement joins TRBV30 to TRBJ2-1; the D is unclear. This CDR3 is 11 amino acids long. V was cut by 0 bases and J by 9 bases, with 6 bases left in between. Germline values: CDR1 GTSNPN, CDR2 SVGIG (reference sequence). The CDR3 spells CAWSVQLEQFF. CDR3 in DNA: TGTGCCTGGAGTGTACAGCTTGAGCAGTTCTTC.

The chain is built from TRBV2 and TRBJ2-3; D uncertain. In germline, CDR1 is SNHLY, CDR2 FYNNEI. CDR3 length equals 15 residues. Trimming pared 0 bases from V and 1 base from J, leaving 8 bases between. DNA of the CDR3: TGTGCCAGCAGTGAAGCAGGGATTGGCACAGATACGCAGTATTTT. Amino acids: CASSEAGIGTDTQYF.

CDR3 sequence: CASSEGRGSTYGYTF. CDR3 bases: TGTGCCAGCAGTGAGGGCAGGGGATCGACCTATGGCTACACCTTC. The genes are TRBV6-4 and TRBJ1-2, with D maybe TRBD1 (6 bases). Trimming pared 3 bases from V and 4 bases from J, leaving 15 bases between. The CDR3 runs to 15 residues. Germline V gene data show CDR1 as MRHNA and CDR2 as SNTAGT.

The chain recombines TRBV7-2 with TRBJ1-1, with D possibly being TRBD1 (6 bases). V lost 6 bases to trimming and J lost 6 bases, with 11 bases between them. CDR1 is SGHTA, CDR2 FQGNSA, per germline. This CDR3 contains 12 residues. This chain's CDR3 is CASSQTGSEAFF. The CDR3 DNA sequence: TGTGCCAGCAGTCAGACAGGATCTGAAGCTTTCTTT.

The chain joins TRBV2 to TRBJ1-5; D remains unclear. Germline V gene lookup returns CDR1 SNHLY and CDR2 FYNNEI. V lost 6 bases to trimming and J lost 0 bases, with 9 bases between them. This CDR3 is built from 14 residues. The CDR3 DNA sequence: TGTGCCAGCAGGTTGACAAGTAGCAATCAGCCCCAGCATTTT. Translated, it gives CASRLTSSNQPQHF.

The rearrangement uses TRBV2 and TRBJ2-7; D is uncertain. Germline assignment: CDR1 SNHLY and CDR2 FYNNEI. This CDR3 spans 12 amino acids. V gave up 11 bases and J gave up 0 bases, with 11 bases separating them. The CDR3 loop reads CALIYSSYEQYV. CDR3 DNA: TGTGCCCTTATTTACAGCTCCTACGAGCAGTACGTC.

The chain carries TRBV7-2 and TRBJ1-6; maybe TRBD1 (5 bases). Germline assignment: CDR1 SGHTA and CDR2 FQGNSA. CDR3 length: 17 residues. Between the trimmed V and J ends, which lost 5 bases and 4 bases, there was a span of 18 bases. The DNA of the CDR3 is TGTGCCAGCAGCCCCTTGGGGGGGGTTACGTATAATTCACCCCTCCACTTT. Amino acids: CASSPLGGVTYNSPLHF. The variable domain in full, completed from reference TRBV7-2 and TRBJ1-6, reads GAGVSQSPSNKVTEKGKDVELRCDPISGHTALYWYRQSLGQGLEFLIYFQGNSAPDKSGLPSDRFSAERTGGSVSTLTIQRTQQEDSAVYLCASSPLGGVTYNSPLHFGNGTRLTVT.

This chain links TRBV6-4 with TRBJ2-7; D not resolved. The CDR3 spans 13 residues. The V and J ends lost 6 bases and 6 bases respectively, with 15 bases between them. Germline assignment: CDR1 MRHNA and CDR2 SNTAGT. This CDR3 reads CASSVFVGSEQYF. CDR3 coding DNA: TGTGCCAGCAGCGTCTTCGTAGGGTCCGAGCAGTACTTC.

V is TRBV19 and J is TRBJ2-3, with D perhaps being TRBD1 or TRBD2 (5 bases each). Germline CDR1 reads LNHDA; CDR2 reads SQIVND (reference sequence). The CDR3 totals 15 residues. Trimming pared 3 bases from V and 1 base from J, leaving 11 bases between. The CDR3 is CASSMGRAGTDTQYF. CDR3 coding DNA: TGTGCCAGTAGTATGGGACGCGCCGGCACAGATACGCAGTATTTT.

The chain uses TRBV5-1 and TRBJ2-7; 7 bases match TRBD1. CDR1 and CDR2 from the germline V gene are SGHRS and YFSETQ. V lost 0 bases and J lost 1; bases outside the gene matches: 1. The CDR3 loop spans 14 amino acids. The CDR3 bases are TGCGCCAGCAGCTTGGGGGACAGATCCTACGAGCAGTACTTC. Translation gives CASSLGDRSYEQYF.

This sequence joins TRBV5-1 and TRBJ2-1, with D perhaps being TRBD1 or TRBD2 (6 bases each). V dropped 4 bases and J dropped 10 bases, with 12 bases sitting between them. Germline V CDR1 and CDR2: SGHRS, YFSETQ. The CDR3 extends over 12 amino acids. The DNA for the CDR3 is TGCGCCAGCAGCCCCCAGGGGAGGGAGCAGTTCTTC. This translates into CASSPQGREQFF.